The 26 T cell receptor beta chains given below trace back to one sample, sequenced in a study of T cell responses to AZD1222 COVID-19 vaccine. The protocol was immunoSEQ multiplex PCR, while the TCRdb copy is restricted to in-frame clones and leaves out a portion. The table has over 150,000 clones, around 94% seen once. The sample here was peripheral blood, taken on day 0 of AZD1222 vaccination. These receptor sequences come from an adult in good health.

The J gene is TRBJ1-4, the V gene TRBV7-2; a weak D match, TRBD1 (6 bases). The V end lost 7 bases, the J end lost 3 bases, and 12 bases lay between the germline ends. The CDR3 extends over 14 amino acids. Germline CDR1 SGHTA, CDR2 FQGNSA. As DNA, the CDR3 is TGTGCCAGCACCGCGGACAGCGCTAATGAAAAACTGTTTTTT. Translation gives CASTADSANEKLFF.

This sequence joins TRBV2 and TRBJ1-3; D may be TRBD1 (6 bases). Germline V gene lookup returns CDR1 SNHLY and CDR2 FYNNEI. The CDR3 runs 13 residues. V lost 11 bases and J lost 1, with 12 bases in between. In nucleotides, the CDR3 is TGTGCCGGCGCAGGGGATTCTGGAAACACCATATATTTT. It codes for CAGAGDSGNTIYF.

The chain uses TRBV9 and TRBJ2-1; D is undetermined. The CDR3 runs 13 residues. The V end was cut by 4 bases, the J end by 5 bases, with 10 bases between. Germline V gene data show CDR1 as SGDLS and CDR2 as YYNGEE. This CDR3 is CASSPQIDNEQFF. The CDR3 coding sequence is TGTGCCAGCAGCCCACAAATTGACAATGAGCAGTTCTTC.

The rearrangement uses TRBV6-2 or TRBV6-3 and TRBJ2-3; tentative D call: TRBD2 (6 bases). This CDR3 has 16 residues. V lost 6 bases and J lost 4, with 20 bases in between. Looked up from germline, CDR1 is MNHEY and CDR2 is SVGEGT. The CDR3 bases are TGTGCCAGCAGCCCCCGCCTGGGCGAGCGGGCAGATACGCAGTATTTT. Protein sequence: CASSPRLGERADTQYF.

CDR3 amino acids: CASSLGLGGSPLHF. DNA for the CDR3: TGTGCCAGCAGCCTCGGACTTGGGGGTTCACCCCTCCACTTT. The rearrangement uses TRBV7-3 and TRBJ1-6; the D gene is possibly TRBD1 (5 bases). The CDR3 length is 14 residues. Trimming shortened V by 5 bases and J by 9 bases, and 14 bases separated the two germline ends. From germline, CDR1 is SGHTA and CDR2 FQGTGA.

Notes on this clone: Other DNA sequences in the sample encode the same CDR3. J is TRBJ1-5 and V is TRBV28; no clear D. The V gene lost 2 bases and the J gene lost 3 bases, with 2 bases spanning the gap. This CDR3 has 12 amino acids. The germline V gene has CDR1 MDHEN and CDR2 SYDVKM. CDR3 sequence reads: CASSLLNQPQHF. The CDR3 coding sequence is TGTGCCAGCAGTTTACTCAATCAGCCCCAGCATTTT.

This sequence joins TRBV6-4 and TRBJ1-6, with D perhaps matching TRBD1 (6 bases). Trimming removed 4 bases from V and 5 bases from J, with 9 bases in between. The CDR3 is 14 amino acids. Per germline, CDR1 MRHNA and CDR2 SNTAGT. The CDR3, as DNA: TGTGCCAGCAGTGTGTCAGGGGATAATTCACCCCTCCACTTT. It specifies CASSVSGDNSPLHF.

This clone was seen a single time. This chain uses TRBV15 with TRBJ2-1, with 8 nucleotides matching TRBD2. This CDR3 contains 15 residues. Germline-derived CDR1 and CDR2 are LNHNV and YYDKDF (reference sequence). The J segment lost 4 bases and the V segment lost 3 bases, leaving 5 bases of the junction unmatched. CDR3 residues: CATSRERLAYNEQFF. CDR3 nucleotides: TGTGCCACCAGCAGGGAACGACTAGCGTACAATGAGCAGTTCTTC.

This chain links TRBV27 with TRBJ1-3; D is uncertain. Germline assignment: CDR1 MNHEY and CDR2 SMNVEV (reference sequence). V lost 6 bases, J lost 0 bases, and 15 bases lay in between. The CDR3 totals 16 residues. The chain's CDR3 is CASSQRTPTSGNTIYF. In DNA form, the CDR3 reads TGTGCCAGCAGCCAAAGGACCCCGACCTCTGGAAACACCATATATTTT.

The chain has TRBV6-2 or TRBV6-3 and TRBJ2-1; 7 nucleotides align to TRBD2. Per germline, CDR1 MNHEY and CDR2 SVGEGT. The CDR3 runs to 15 residues. With 6 bases clipped from V and 0 bases from J, the junction kept 5 bases outside the gene matches. CDR3 protein: CASSTSESSYNEQFF. The CDR3 coding sequence is TGTGCCAGCAGCACTAGCGAGAGCTCCTACAATGAGCAGTTCTTC.

V gene TRBV12-3 or TRBV12-4 combines with J gene TRBJ1-2; D may be TRBD1 (5 bases). The CDR3 totals 12 residues. V lost 4 bases and J 4 bases, leaving 7 bases between the germline ends. CDR3 nucleotides: TGTGCCAGCAGTTCCGGGACCTATGGCTACACCTTC. Residues: CASSSGTYGYTF.

The gene calls are TRBV5-8 and TRBJ1-1, with a tentative D call TRBD1 (6 bases). This CDR3 is 14 amino acids long. The V and J ends lost 5 bases and 6 bases respectively, with 17 bases between them. Germline values: CDR1 SGHTS, CDR2 YDEGEE. The CDR3 sequence: CASSFDRKVPEAFF. The CDR3 DNA reads TGTGCCAGCAGTTTCGACAGGAAGGTCCCTGAAGCTTTCTTT.

The chain employs TRBV5-1 and TRBJ1-4, with 7 bases aligning to TRBD1. Per germline, CDR1 SGHRS and CDR2 YFSETQ. The CDR3 covers 15 residues. V was pared by 2 bases and J by 7 bases, with 8 bases of the junction left unmatched. The CDR3 DNA sequence: TGCGCCAGCAGCTTAAGGGGGGGACAGATTGAAAAACTGTTTTTT. Protein product: CASSLRGGQIEKLFF.

The J gene is TRBJ2-5, the V gene TRBV19; D is possibly TRBD2 (5 bases). Germline V gives CDR1 LNHDA, CDR2 SQIVND (reference sequence). CDR3 length: 14 residues. Deletions cut 5 bases from V and 3 bases from J, with 13 bases between. CDR3: CASSLSDWKETQYF. DNA for the CDR3: TGTGCCAGTAGTCTCTCGGACTGGAAAGAGACCCAGTACTTC.

The CDR3 nucleotides read TGTGCCAGCAGCGTAGGGCTGTCAGGGGGCAACTATGGCTACACCTTC. This encodes CASSVGLSGGNYGYTF. The chain uses TRBV9 and TRBJ1-2, with 8 bases identical to TRBD1. CDR3 length equals 16 residues. The J segment lost 2 bases and the V segment lost 0 bases, leaving 6 bases of the junction unmatched. Germline V lookup: CDR1 SGDLS, CDR2 YYNGEE.

CDR3 DNA: TGTGCCAGCAGCTTAGGGGGCAGGTCCCACACTGAAGCTTTCTTT. It specifies CASSLGGRSHTEAFF. V gene TRBV7-9 combines with J gene TRBJ1-1; a weak D match, TRBD1 (5 bases). CDR1 SEHNR and CDR2 FQNEAQ come from the germline V gene (reference sequence). The CDR3 sequence is 15 residues long. Trimming removed 1 base from V and 3 bases from J, with 12 bases in between.

The genes are TRBV5-1 and TRBJ2-2; D gene unclear. V was trimmed by 4 bases and J by 4 bases, leaving 17 bases between them. The CDR3 sequence is 16 residues long. Germline V lookup: CDR1 SGHRS, CDR2 YFSETQ. CDR3 nucleotide sequence: TGCGCCAGCAGCCTAAAAAGCCTCCCGGGCACCGGGGAGCTGTTTTTT. Its translation: CASSLKSLPGTGELFF.

The rearrangement joins TRBV6-5 to TRBJ1-1; D is unclear. The V end lost 6 bases, the J end lost 3 bases, and 11 bases lay between the germline ends. Per the germline V gene, CDR1 is MNHEY and CDR2 is SVGAGI. The length of the CDR3 is 13 residues. In DNA form, the CDR3 reads TGTGCCAGCAGGAGGGAACAGTACACTGAAGCTTTCTTT. Protein: CASRREQYTEAFF.

The rearrangement links TRBV11-2 to TRBJ2-2, with D tentatively TRBD2 (5 bases). CDR1 is SGHAT and CDR2 is FQNNGV in the germline V gene. The CDR3 spans 15 residues. V was shortened by 5 bases and J by 3 bases, with 13 bases between the two germline ends. The CDR3 is CASSPLGVDTGELFF. Written as DNA, the CDR3 is TGTGCCAGCAGCCCTCTGGGAGTCGACACCGGGGAGCTGTTTTTT.

The chain employs TRBV5-1 and TRBJ2-3; TRBD1 matches at 12 bases. The CDR3 contains 16 residues. Germline V gene lookup returns CDR1 SGHRS and CDR2 YFSETQ. The V gene end was trimmed by 4 bases and the J gene end by 2 bases; junction bases not matched to a gene: 5. This chain's CDR3 is CASSGGTGGNTDTQYF. CDR3 bases: TGCGCCAGCAGCGGCGGGACAGGGGGCAACACAGATACGCAGTATTTT.

In its sample, this clone was seen a few times. The genes are TRBV9 and TRBJ2-1, with D uncertain. Trimming stripped 0 bases from V and 3 bases from J, with 22 bases between. Germline V lookup: CDR1 SGDLS, CDR2 YYNGEE. The length of the CDR3 is 19 residues. This CDR3 reads CASSVVSGREHGNYNEQFF. The DNA of the CDR3 is TGTGCCAGCAGCGTAGTTTCCGGAAGGGAACACGGAAACTACAATGAGCAGTTCTTC.

V gene TRBV7-6 combines with J gene TRBJ1-2, with 10 bases that match TRBD1. The CDR3 extends over 15 amino acids. With V trimmed by 1 base and J by 8 bases, 7 bases remained unmatched. Per the germline V gene, CDR1 is SGHVS and CDR2 is FNYEAQ. The CDR3 nucleotides read TGTGCCAGCAGCTTAGAGGAGACAGGGGGCCGCGGCTACACCTTC. Its protein product is CASSLEETGGRGYTF.

To note about this clone: This sample includes further DNA sequences coding for the same CDR3. CDR3 region: CASSLTANTEAFF. In DNA, the CDR3 is TGTGCCAGCAGTTTAACCGCGAACACTGAAGCTTTCTTT. This chain connects TRBV27 to TRBJ1-1; no reliable D call. The CDR3 sequence is 13 residues long. CDR1 is MNHEY, CDR2 SMNVEV, per germline (reference sequence). V lost 2 bases and J 1 base, leaving 5 bases between the germline ends.

This clone was counted once. The chain links TRBV28 to TRBJ1-2, with D perhaps matching TRBD1 (6 bases). CDR3 size: 14 residues. Germline V gives CDR1 MDHEN, CDR2 SYDVKM. V lost 5 bases and J lost 6, with 16 bases in between. The CDR3 loop is CASSLPPDSNGYTF. Written as DNA, the CDR3 is TGTGCCAGCAGTCTACCTCCGGACAGCAATGGCTACACCTTC.

This rearrangement joins TRBV9 to TRBJ1-2; D is uncertain. This CDR3 comprises 13 residues. Trimming shortened V by 2 bases and J by 0 bases, and 5 bases separated the two germline ends. The germline gives CDR1 SGDLS, CDR2 YYNGEE. The CDR3 sequence is CASSVGTNYGYTF. CDR3 nucleotides: TGTGCCAGCAGCGTCGGGACTAACTATGGCTACACCTTC. Combining the CDR3 with reference TRBV9 and TRBJ1-2 gives the whole variable domain DSGVTQTPKHLITATGQRVTLRCSPRSGDLSVYWYQQSLDQGLQFLIQYYNGEERAKGNILERFSAQQFPDLHSELNLSSLELGDSALYFCASSVGTNYGYTFGSGTRLTVV.

This chain joins TRBV3-1 (or the pseudogene TRBV3-2) and TRBJ2-7; TRBD2 is a possible D gene (5 bases). In germline, CDR1 is LGHDT, CDR2 YNNKEL (reference sequence). This CDR3 region has 20 residues. V was clipped by 2 bases and J by 4 bases, with 30 bases between them. CDR3 amino acids: CASSQHTLEGMDPGSYEQYV. The CDR3 DNA reads as TGTGCCAGCAGCCAACATACTCTCGAGGGTATGGACCCTGGGTCTTACGAGCAGTACGTC.